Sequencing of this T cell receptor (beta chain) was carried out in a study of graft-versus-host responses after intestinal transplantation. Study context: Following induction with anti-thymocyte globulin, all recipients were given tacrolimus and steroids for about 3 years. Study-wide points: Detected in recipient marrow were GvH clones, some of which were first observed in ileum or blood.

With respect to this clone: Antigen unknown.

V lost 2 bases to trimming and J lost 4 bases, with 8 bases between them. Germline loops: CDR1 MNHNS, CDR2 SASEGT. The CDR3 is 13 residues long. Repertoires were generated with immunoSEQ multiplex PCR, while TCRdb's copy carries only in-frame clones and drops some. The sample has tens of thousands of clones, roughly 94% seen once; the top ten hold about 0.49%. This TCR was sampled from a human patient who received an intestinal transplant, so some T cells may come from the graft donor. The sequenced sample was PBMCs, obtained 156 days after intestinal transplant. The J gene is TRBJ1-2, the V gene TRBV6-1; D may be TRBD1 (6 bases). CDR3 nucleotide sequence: TGTGCCAGCAGTGAACAAGGGGGCTATGGCTACACCTTC. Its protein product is CASSEQGGYGYTF.